Each of the 14 T cell receptor beta chains below was sequenced from the same sample in a study of Graves' ophthalmopathy and Graves' hyperthyroidism. RNA transcripts were the source from which TCR beta CDR3 regions were amplified. A first-round RT-PCR used HTBI primers, followed by a second-round multiplex PCR. TCRdb analysed the multiplex PCR reads with MiXCR anew, one entry per CDR3 protein. This table has some 520,000 distinct CDR3 sequences, about an eighth appearing once. Sequenced sample: blood. These receptors all stem from a woman aged 30 to 39 with Graves' ophthalmopathy.

This clonotype was detected ten times or more. V gene TRBV24-1 combines with J gene TRBJ2-4; D is undetermined. This CDR3 region has 17 residues. Germline V gives CDR1 KGHDR, CDR2 SFDVKD. Trimming left V 0 bases short and J 1 base short, with 12 bases between. DNA for the CDR3: TGTGCCACCAGTGATTTGAGAACCCTGGAGGCCAAAAACATTCAGTACTTC. Protein: CATSDLRTLEAKNIQYF.

This clonotype occurred many times. The chain combines TRBV11-2 with TRBJ1-6; no firm D call. Germline CDR1 and CDR2: SGHAT and FQNNGV. This CDR3 contains 13 residues. Trimming took off 5 bases at V and 10 bases at J, with 12 bases between the two ends. The CDR3 loop reads CASSQNSRSPLHF. The CDR3 nucleotides are TGTGCCAGCAGCCAGAATTCGAGATCACCCCTCCACTTT. The full variable domain, with the rest looked up from reference TRBV11-2 and TRBJ1-6, is EAGVAQSPRYKIIEKRQSVAFWCNPISGHATLYWYQQILGQGPKLLIQFQNNGVVDDSQLPKDRFSAERLKGVDSTLKIQPAKLEDSAVYLCASSQNSRSPLHFGNGTRLTVT.

This clonotype was counted ten times or more. The CDR3 protein is CASSSHKTYEQYF. In DNA, the CDR3 is TGTGCCAGCAGCTCGCATAAAACCTACGAGCAGTACTTC. This rearrangement joins TRBV7-2 to TRBJ2-7; D gene uncertain. The CDR3 sequence is 13 residues long. Trimming removed 4 bases from V and 2 bases from J, with 9 bases in between. Looked up from germline, CDR1 is SGHTA and CDR2 is FQGNSA.

The table lists this clonotype with many counts. The CDR3 coding sequence is TGTGCCAGCAGTTTAGAGCTCGCTCGCGGGGAGACCCAGTACTTC. It is translated as CASSLELARGETQYF. The gene calls are TRBV28 and TRBJ2-5; perhaps TRBD2 as D (5 bases). Germline CDR1 and CDR2: MDHEN and SYDVKM. V was cut by 2 bases and J by 5 bases, with 15 bases left in between. The length of the CDR3 is 15 residues.

This clonotype was recorded many times. CDR3 sequence (DNA): TGTGCCAGCAGTTTTGGAGGTTATGGCTACACCTTC. It codes for CASSFGGYGYTF. The rearrangement uses TRBV28 and TRBJ1-2; D remains unclear. Trimming left V 3 bases short and J 5 bases short, with 7 bases between. This CDR3 has 12 amino acids. From germline, CDR1 is MDHEN and CDR2 SYDVKM.

This clonotype came up many times. V and J are TRBV12-3 or TRBV12-4 and TRBJ1-2; TRBD1 might be the D (6 bases). CDR3 length: 15 amino acids. V was cut by 2 bases and J by 4 bases, with 14 bases left in between. The CDR3 nucleotides are TGTGCCAGCAGTTTAAAGGGCGGGACAACCTATGGCTACACCTTC. Translated, it gives CASSLKGGTTYGYTF.

This clonotype was counted many times. CDR3 nucleotides: TGTGCCAGCAGCCCCCCTGTGGGAGGGACCTCCTACGAGCAGTACTTC. The encoded protein is CASSPPVGGTSYEQYF. The chain carries TRBV11-2 and TRBJ2-7, with 7 bases that match TRBD2. The CDR3 has 16 residues. CDR1 is SGHAT, CDR2 FQNNGV, per germline. V lost 5 bases and J lost 0; bases outside the gene matches: 10.

The V and J genes are TRBV4-2 and TRBJ2-5; D unresolved. V shed 1 base and J shed 5 bases, with 8 bases lying between them. The CDR3 totals 13 residues. Germline V lookup: CDR1 LGHNA, CDR2 YNFKEQ. The CDR3 coding sequence is TGTGCCAGCAGCCAAGCACGGTGGGAGACCCAGTACTTC. Its protein is CASSQARWETQYF.

With regard to this clonotype: A much larger clone lies a single base off, so this may be a read error. The rearrangement links TRBV20-1 to TRBJ1-6; no definite D call. The germline V gene has CDR1 DFQATT and CDR2 SNEGSKA (reference sequence). The CDR3 runs 14 residues. Trimming took off 0 bases at V and 10 bases at J, with 13 bases between the two ends. The DNA for the CDR3 is TGCAGTGCTAGAGAGACAAGGCGAGCCTCACCCCTCCACTTT. It yields the protein CSARETRRASPLHF.

The table lists this clonotype with many counts. The chain has TRBV20-1 and TRBJ2-7, with TRBD1 matching 9 bases. From germline, CDR1 is DFQATT and CDR2 SNEGSKA (reference sequence). This CDR3 has 13 amino acids. The V and J ends lost 8 bases and 6 bases, in that order; junction bases with no gene match: 11. The CDR3 DNA reads TGCAGTCGGACGGGACAGGGACTTTTCGAGCAGTACTTC. Protein: CSRTGQGLFEQYF.

This clonotype was recorded at least ten times. The V and J genes are TRBV10-3 and TRBJ2-2; TRBD1 or TRBD2 may be the D gene (5 bases each). The CDR3 consists of 15 residues. V lost 6 bases to trimming and J lost 2 bases, with 13 bases between them. The V gene's germline CDR1 is ENHRY and CDR2 SYGVKD. The DNA of the CDR3 is TGTGCCATCAGCAGGGACGGGGATAACACCGGGGAGCTGTTTTTT. This codes for CAISRDGDNTGELFF.

In its sample, this clonotype was seen many times. The gene calls are TRBV29-1 and TRBJ2-2; D is possibly TRBD1 (6 bases). V lost 4 bases, J lost 5 bases, and 14 bases lay in between. The germline gives CDR1 SQVTM, CDR2 ANQGSEA. The CDR3 is 14 amino acids. The CDR3 protein is CSVVLTTGTGELFF. CDR3 nucleotides: TGCAGCGTTGTACTGACCACAGGGACCGGGGAGCTGTTTTTT.

This clonotype was detected many times. The V and J genes are TRBV6-2 or TRBV6-3 and TRBJ2-6; D might be TRBD1 (6 bases). Trimming stripped 6 bases from V and 0 bases from J, with 9 bases between. The CDR3 spans 15 residues. In germline, CDR1 is MNHEY, CDR2 SVGEGT. DNA for the CDR3: TGTGCCAGCAGGGACAGAGACTCTGGGGCCAACGTCCTGACTTTC. Translating it yields CASRDRDSGANVLTF.

This clonotype was seen many times. CDR3 in amino acids: CSARATSGRLETQYF. The DNA of the CDR3 is TGCAGTGCTAGAGCCACTAGCGGGAGATTAGAGACCCAGTACTTC. This chain joins TRBV20-1 and TRBJ2-5; 11 nucleotides line up with TRBD2. Germline lookup yields CDR1 DFQATT and CDR2 SNEGSKA (reference sequence). The CDR3 runs to 15 residues. V was clipped by 1 base and J by 4 bases; unmatched bases: 5.